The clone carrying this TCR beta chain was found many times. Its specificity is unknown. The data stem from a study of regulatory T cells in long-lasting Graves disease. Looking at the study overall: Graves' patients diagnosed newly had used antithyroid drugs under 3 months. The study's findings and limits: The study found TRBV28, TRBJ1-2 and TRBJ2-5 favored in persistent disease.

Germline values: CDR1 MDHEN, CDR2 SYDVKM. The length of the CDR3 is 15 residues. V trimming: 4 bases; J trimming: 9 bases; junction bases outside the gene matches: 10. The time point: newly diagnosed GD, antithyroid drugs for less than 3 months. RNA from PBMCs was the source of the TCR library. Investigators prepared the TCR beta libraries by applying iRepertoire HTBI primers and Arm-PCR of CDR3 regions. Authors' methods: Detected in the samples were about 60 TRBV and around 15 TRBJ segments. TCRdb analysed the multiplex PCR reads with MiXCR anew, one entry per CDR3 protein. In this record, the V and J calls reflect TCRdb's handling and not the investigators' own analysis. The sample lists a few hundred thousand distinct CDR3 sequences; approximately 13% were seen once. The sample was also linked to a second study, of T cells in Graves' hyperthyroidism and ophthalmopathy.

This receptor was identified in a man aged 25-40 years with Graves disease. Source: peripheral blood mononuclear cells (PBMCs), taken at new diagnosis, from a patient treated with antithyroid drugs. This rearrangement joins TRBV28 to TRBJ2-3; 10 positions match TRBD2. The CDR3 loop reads CASSSRLAGPGTQYF. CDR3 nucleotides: TGTGCCAGCAGTTCCCGACTAGCGGGCCCAGGGACGCAGTATTTT.